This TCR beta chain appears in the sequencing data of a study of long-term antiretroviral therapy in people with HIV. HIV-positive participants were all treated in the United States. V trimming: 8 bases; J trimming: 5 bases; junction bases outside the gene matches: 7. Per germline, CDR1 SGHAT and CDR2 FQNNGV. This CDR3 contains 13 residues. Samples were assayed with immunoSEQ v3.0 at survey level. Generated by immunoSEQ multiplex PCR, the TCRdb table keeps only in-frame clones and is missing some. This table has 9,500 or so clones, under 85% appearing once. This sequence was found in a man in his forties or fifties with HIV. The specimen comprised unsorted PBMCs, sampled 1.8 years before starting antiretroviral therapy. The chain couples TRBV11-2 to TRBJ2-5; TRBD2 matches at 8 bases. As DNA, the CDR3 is TGTGCCAGCGGCGGACTAGCCGGGGAGACCCAGTACTTC. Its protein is CASGGLAGETQYF.